Sequencing of this TCR beta chain was carried out in a study of T cell responses to AZD1222 COVID-19 vaccine. Overall study findings and caveats: The donors showed a predominance of white British ancestry and of females, with possible underestimation of clonal diversity.

On this clone itself: Its antigen is unidentified.

Produced via immunoSEQ multiplex PCR; TCRdb's table is partial and in-frame only. The table shows about 76,000 clones, with approximately 80% occurring only once. V trimming: 6 bases; J trimming: 0 bases; junction bases outside the gene matches: 5. Germline V CDR1 and CDR2: SQVTM, ANQGSEA. The CDR3 consists of 13 residues. The clonotype was recovered from an adult who received the MenACWY meningococcal vaccine as a control. The chain uses TRBV29-1 and TRBJ2-7, with 7 nucleotides matching TRBD1. Sequenced material: peripheral blood, taken 28 days after the second dose of the MenACWY control vaccine. For the CDR3, the DNA is TGCAGCGTGGGGACAGCAAGCTCCTACGAGCAGTACTTC. Its protein is CSVGTASSYEQYF.